Each of the 3 T cell receptor beta chains below was sequenced from the same sample in a study of Ad26.COV2.S vaccination and SARS-CoV-2 variants (dated by TCRdb to the early 2020s). Explained via the paper, the treatment or condition label denotes: roughly 20 received Ad26.COV2.S at low or high dose, single or two shots; roughly 5 received placebo; per-sample allocation not given. Repertoires of vaccine and placebo recipients were sequenced from samples taken on day 63 after the first injection. The method behind the library was the immunoSEQ multiplex PCR assay. TCRdb provides this immuneACCESS table in a form limited to in-frame rearrangements. Some clones are lacking; in checked studies, under half of them reflect an unresolved V gene, and why the rest are absent is not known. Recorded for this sample are 410,000 or so clones; about 93% of them occurred a single time. The ten largest clones represent 12% of the sample.

Source: peripheral blood, taken in a trial of Ad26.COV2.S vaccine versus placebo. The receptor source for this set is a person aged 18-65 years who received the Ad26.COV2.S COVID-19 vaccine or a placebo.

The sample holds one count of this clone. The CDR3 nucleotides read TGTGCCAGTAGCCCGGTGTGGGAGGGTTCGAACACCGGGGAGCTGTTTTTT. Its protein product is CASSPVWEGSNTGELFF. V usage is TRBV19 and J usage is TRBJ2-2, with TRBD2 matching over 7 bases. The CDR3 sequence is 17 residues long. In germline, CDR1 is LNHDA, CDR2 SQIVND (reference sequence). With 6 bases clipped from V and 0 bases from J, the junction kept 10 bases outside the gene matches.

The chain employs TRBV6-5 and TRBJ2-7; D possibly corresponds to TRBD1 (6 bases). Trimming cost V 5 bases and J 6 bases, with 14 bases left between them. The CDR3 contains 13 residues. CDR1 and CDR2 (germline): MNHEY, SVGAGI. The CDR3 protein is CASSTPTGFEQYF. The CDR3 bases are TGTGCCAGCAGTACCCCTACAGGGTTCGAGCAGTACTTC.

This chain links TRBV5-4 with TRBJ1-2; a weak D match, TRBD1 (6 bases). The CDR3 is 16 amino acids. Germline values: CDR1 SGHNT, CDR2 YYREEE (reference sequence). V was pared by 1 base and J by 2 bases, with 15 bases between. CDR3 DNA: TGTGCCAGCAGCTTGCCCTCGGGGGGGCCAAACTATGGCTACACCTTC. It encodes CASSLPSGGPNYGYTF. Full variable domain (remainder filled in from reference TRBV5-4 and TRBJ1-2): ETGVTQSPTHLIKTRGQQVTLRCSSQSGHNTVSWYQQALGQGPQFIFQYYREEENGRGNFPPRFSGLQFPNYSSELNVNALELDDSALYLCASSLPSGGPNYGYTFGSGTRLTVV.